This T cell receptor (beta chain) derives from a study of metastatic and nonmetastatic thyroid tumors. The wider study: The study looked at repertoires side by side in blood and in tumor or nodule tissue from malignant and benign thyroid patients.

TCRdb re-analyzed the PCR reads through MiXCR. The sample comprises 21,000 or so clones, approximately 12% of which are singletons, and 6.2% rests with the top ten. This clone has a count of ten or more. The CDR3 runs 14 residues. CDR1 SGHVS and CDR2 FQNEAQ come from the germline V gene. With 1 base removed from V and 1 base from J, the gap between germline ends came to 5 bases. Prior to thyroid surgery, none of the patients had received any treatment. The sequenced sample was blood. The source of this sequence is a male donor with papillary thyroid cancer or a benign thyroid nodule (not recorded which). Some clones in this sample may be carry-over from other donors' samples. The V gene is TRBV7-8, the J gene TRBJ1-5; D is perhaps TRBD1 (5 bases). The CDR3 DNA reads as TGTGCCAGCAGCTTAGGGGACAGCAATCAGCCCCAGCATTTT. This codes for CASSLGDSNQPQHF.